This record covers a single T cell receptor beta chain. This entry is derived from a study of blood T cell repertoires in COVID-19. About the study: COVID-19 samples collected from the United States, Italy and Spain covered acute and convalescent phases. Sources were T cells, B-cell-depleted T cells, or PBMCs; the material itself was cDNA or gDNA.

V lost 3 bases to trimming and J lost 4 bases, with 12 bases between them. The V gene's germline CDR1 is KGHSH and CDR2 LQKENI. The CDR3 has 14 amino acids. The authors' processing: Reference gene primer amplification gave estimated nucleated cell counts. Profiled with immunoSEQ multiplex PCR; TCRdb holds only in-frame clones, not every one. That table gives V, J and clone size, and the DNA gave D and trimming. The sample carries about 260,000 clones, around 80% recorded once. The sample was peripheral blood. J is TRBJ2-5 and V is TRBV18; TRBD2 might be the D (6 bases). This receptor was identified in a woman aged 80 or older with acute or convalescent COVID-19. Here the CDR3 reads CASSPTGARETQYF. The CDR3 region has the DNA TGTGCCAGCTCACCGACGGGAGCGCGAGAGACCCAGTACTTC.